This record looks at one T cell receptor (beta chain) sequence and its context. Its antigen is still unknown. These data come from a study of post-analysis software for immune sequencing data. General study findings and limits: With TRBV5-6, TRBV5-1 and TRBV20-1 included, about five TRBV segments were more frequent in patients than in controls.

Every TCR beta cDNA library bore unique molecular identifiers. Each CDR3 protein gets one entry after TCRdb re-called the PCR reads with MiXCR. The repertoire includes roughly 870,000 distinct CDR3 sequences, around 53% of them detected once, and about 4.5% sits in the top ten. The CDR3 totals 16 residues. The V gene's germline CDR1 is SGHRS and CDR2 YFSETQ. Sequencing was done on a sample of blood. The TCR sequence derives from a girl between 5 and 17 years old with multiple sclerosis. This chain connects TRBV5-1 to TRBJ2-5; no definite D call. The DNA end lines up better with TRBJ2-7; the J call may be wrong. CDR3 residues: CASSLGGTIRTYEQYF. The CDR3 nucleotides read TGCGCCAGCAGCTTGGGGGGAACAATCAGGACCTACGAGCAGTACTTC.